One sample yielded the 32 T cell receptor beta chains listed below, sequenced in a study of T-cell reconstitution after alpha-beta-depleted transplantation in children. Unique molecular identifiers were incorporated when the TCRbeta library was constructed. MiXCR was run by TCRdb on the PCR reads, yielding one entry per CDR3 protein. Of just over 950,000 distinct CDR3 sequences detected, 25% to 30% appear once; the ten largest clones hold around 30%. This material consisted of PBMCs, mostly from graft donor cells, taken 360 days after TCRalphabeta/CD19-depleted stem cell transplant. Source of these receptors: a boy under two years old who had a stem cell transplant for SCID, so the T cells may come from the graft donor.

The chain carries TRBV7-9 and TRBJ2-3; 12 bases agree with TRBD1. The V segment lost 5 bases and the J segment 7 bases; nucleotides outside the gene matches: 4. CDR1 SEHNR and CDR2 FQNEAQ come from the germline V gene (reference sequence). This CDR3 spans 14 amino acids. DNA for the CDR3: TGTGCCAGCAGCGGGGGACAGGGGGCATATACGCAGTATTTT. This gives the protein CASSGGQGAYTQYF. The full variable domain, with the rest looked up from reference TRBV7-9 and TRBJ2-3, is DTGVSQNPRHKITKRGQNVTFRCDPISEHNRLYWYRQTLGQGPEFLTYFQNEAQLEKSRLLSDRFSAERPKGSFSTLEIQRTEQGDSAMYLCASSGGQGAYTQYFGPGTRLTVL.

This clonotype was seen more than once but under ten times. This chain uses TRBV6-1 with TRBJ1-4; 7 positions match TRBD1. The CDR3 runs to 15 residues. Germline V CDR1 and CDR2: MNHNS, SASEGT. V lost 4 bases, J lost 12 bases, and 14 bases stayed unmatched. In DNA form, the CDR3 reads TGTGCCAGCAGTGCCGGGACAGCGGGCAAAAGTGAACTGTTTTTT. Protein: CASSAGTAGKSELFF.

This chain links TRBV7-2 with TRBJ2-7, with a weak D call TRBD2 (6 bases). CDR1 and CDR2 from the germline V gene are SGHTA and FQGNSA. This CDR3 region has 15 residues. V lost 4 bases and J lost 5, with 18 bases in between. CDR3 sequence (DNA): TGTGCCAGCAGCTCCTCGGGCGGGGTCGGCAACGAGCAGTACTTC. Protein product: CASSSSGGVGNEQYF.

The rearrangement uses TRBV2 and TRBJ2-1; 9 nucleotides align to TRBD2. Germline values: CDR1 SNHLY, CDR2 FYNNEI. This CDR3 has 15 residues. With 7 bases clipped from V and 2 bases from J, the junction kept 6 bases outside the gene matches. As DNA, the CDR3 is TGTGCCAGCACTTCGGGCGGGGGGGCCTACAATGAGCAGTTCTTC. Translating gives CASTSGGGAYNEQFF. The complete variable domain, with remaining parts taken from reference TRBV2 and TRBJ2-1, reads EPEVTQTPSHQVTQMGQEVILRCVPISNHLYFYWYRQILGQKVEFLVSFYNNEISEKSEIFDDQFSVERPDGSNFTLKIRSTKLEDSAMYFCASTSGGGAYNEQFFGPGTRLTVL.

In its sample, this clonotype was seen many times. CDR3 region: CSAPSGGPLAADTQYF. CDR3 in DNA: TGCAGTGCTCCGTCAGGGGGGCCTCTTGCAGCAGATACGCAGTATTTT. The chain has TRBV20-1 and TRBJ2-3; TRBD1 might be the D (7 bases). CDR1 is DFQATT, CDR2 SNEGSKA, per germline (reference sequence). The CDR3 covers 16 residues. V lost 5 bases and J lost 4, with 22 bases in between.

This clonotype was seen only a few times. This chain uses TRBV27 with TRBJ1-2, with 7 bases lining up with TRBD1. The germline CDR1 and CDR2 sequences are MNHEY and SMNVEV (reference sequence). CDR3 length: 17 residues. V lost 5 bases to trimming and J lost 4 bases; unmatched junction nucleotides: 16. The DNA for the CDR3 is TGTGCCAGCAGTCTGACCTTCAGAACAGGGGCGGGCTATGGCTACACCTTC. Translating it yields CASSLTFRTGAGYGYTF.

This sequence joins TRBV14 and TRBJ2-1; 9 bases are a match to TRBD2. The J segment lost 0 bases and the V segment lost 1 base, leaving 10 bases of the junction unmatched. Germline values: CDR1 SGHDN, CDR2 FVKESK. The CDR3 extends over 19 amino acids. The chain's CDR3 is CASSQGPSGVYLSYNEQFF. CDR3 nucleotides: TGTGCCAGCAGCCAAGGGCCTAGCGGGGTCTACCTCTCCTACAATGAGCAGTTCTTC.

This chain connects TRBV25-1 to TRBJ2-5; the match to TRBD1 covers 12 bases. The trim removed 3 bases at V and 5 bases at J, leaving 13 bases unmatched. The CDR3 consists of 18 residues. Per germline, CDR1 MGHDK and CDR2 SYGVNS. The CDR3 is CASSDGTGGLFRGETQYF. The CDR3 DNA sequence: TGTGCCAGCAGTGACGGGACAGGGGGCCTTTTCCGTGGGGAGACCCAGTACTTC.

The V gene is TRBV6-1, the J gene TRBJ1-1, with D maybe TRBD1 (5 bases). Per the germline V gene, CDR1 is MNHNS and CDR2 is SASEGT. Trimming cost V 7 bases and J 2 bases, with 14 bases left between them. The CDR3 spans 14 residues. CDR3 amino acids: CASNRNRINTEAFF. The CDR3 DNA follows: TGTGCCAGCAACAGAAACAGGATCAACACTGAAGCTTTCTTT.

This clonotype was observed at least ten times. V gene TRBV28 combines with J gene TRBJ2-7; 9 positions match TRBD1. V was pared by 2 bases and J by 1 base, with 9 bases of the junction left unmatched. Germline V CDR1 and CDR2: MDHEN, SYDVKM. The length of the CDR3 is 17 residues. The CDR3 region has the DNA TGTGCCAGCAGTTTACCATACAGGGGGCGCTCGTCCTACGAGCAGTACTTC. Protein sequence: CASSLPYRGRSSYEQYF. The complete variable domain, with remaining parts taken from reference TRBV28 and TRBJ2-7, reads DVKVTQSSRYLVKRTGEKVFLECVQDMDHENMFWYRQDPGLGLRLIYFSYDVKMKEKGDIPEGYSVSREKKERFSLILESASTNQTSMYLCASSLPYRGRSSYEQYFGPGTRLTVT.

This clonotype has a handful of counts. V is TRBV2 and J is TRBJ2-5; tentatively, D is TRBD1 or TRBD2 (6 bases each). This CDR3 spans 14 amino acids. The V gene lost 7 bases and the J gene lost 1 base, with 13 bases spanning the gap. Germline lookup yields CDR1 SNHLY and CDR2 FYNNEI. The CDR3 loop is CASKEEGVQETQYF. CDR3 in DNA: TGTGCCAGCAAGGAGGAGGGGGTCCAAGAGACCCAGTACTTC.

The rearrangement uses TRBV4-2 and TRBJ2-1; no clear D gene. The CDR3 is 15 amino acids. Germline lookup yields CDR1 LGHNA and CDR2 YNFKEQ. Trimming left V 4 bases short and J 5 bases short, with 15 bases between. The CDR3 DNA sequence: TGTGCCAGCAGCCCCCCCGGTCCTTCCGACAATGAGCAGTTCTTC. It codes for CASSPPGPSDNEQFF.

This clonotype has ten or more counts. Compared with germline, one end of the junction differs, possibly owing to a read error. The chain joins TRBV2 to TRBJ1-1; maybe TRBD1 (6 bases). Germline V gives CDR1 SNHLY, CDR2 FYNNEI. This CDR3 is 14 amino acids long. The CDR3 nucleotides are TGTGCCAGTAGTGTACAGGGATCTGCCACTGAAGCTTTCTTT. Its protein product is CASSVQGSATEAFF.

This clonotype was seen only a few times. One end of the junction varies from germline; a read error may be responsible. The chain employs TRBV18 and TRBJ2-3; 10 bases align to TRBD2. The germline V gene encodes CDR1 KGHSH and CDR2 LQKENI. The CDR3 length is 12 residues. CDR3 coding DNA: TGTGCCAGTCTCCTTAGCGGGGGGCCTTCGTTTTTT. It yields the protein CASLLSGGPSFF. Full variable domain (remainder filled in from reference TRBV18 and TRBJ2-3): NAGVMQNPRHLVRRRGQEARLRCSPMKGHSHVYWYRQLPEEGLKFMVYLQKENIIDESGMPKERFSAEFPKEGPSILRIQQVVRGDSAAYFCASLLSGGPSFFGPGTRLTVL.

The chain has TRBV27 and TRBJ2-7; possibly TRBD1 or TRBD2 for D (6 bases each). V was shortened by 2 bases and J by 4 bases, with 12 bases between the two germline ends. CDR1 is MNHEY, CDR2 SMNVEV, per germline (reference sequence). This CDR3 is built from 14 residues. The CDR3, as DNA: TGTGCCAGCAGTTTACGGGGGCATAAGTACGAGCAGTACTTC. It codes for CASSLRGHKYEQYF.

The chain combines TRBV7-9 with TRBJ2-1; 9 nucleotides align to TRBD2. Trimming at V came to 4 bases and at J to 2 bases, leaving 9 bases not matched to a gene. The CDR3 totals 17 residues. Germline lookup yields CDR1 SEHNR and CDR2 FQNEAQ (reference sequence). The CDR3 here is CASSYPSGVQAYNEQFF. The CDR3 coding sequence is TGTGCCAGCAGCTACCCTAGCGGGGTTCAAGCCTACAATGAGCAGTTCTTC.

This clonotype was seen more than once but under ten times. V and J are TRBV7-6 and TRBJ1-1; D ambiguous. V was trimmed by 5 bases and J by 0 bases, leaving 13 bases between them. CDR1 is SGHVS and CDR2 is FNYEAQ in the germline V gene. This CDR3 is 15 amino acids long. Written as DNA, the CDR3 is TGTGCCAGCAGCCCATCCCAGTCAGTGAACACTGAAGCTTTCTTT. Translated: CASSPSQSVNTEAFF.

The chain carries TRBV5-1 and TRBJ2-3; D gene unclear. Germline V gives CDR1 SGHRS, CDR2 YFSETQ. The CDR3 totals 13 residues. Between the trimmed V and J ends, which lost 4 bases and 3 bases, there was a span of 9 bases. DNA for the CDR3: TGCGCCAGCAGCCAGCTACAAACAGATACGCAGTATTTT. It translates to CASSQLQTDTQYF. Combining the CDR3 with reference TRBV5-1 and TRBJ2-3 gives the whole variable domain KAGVTQTPRYLIKTRGQQVTLSCSPISGHRSVSWYQQTPGQGLQFLFEYFSETQRNKGNFPGRFSGRQFSNSRSEMNVSTLELGDSALYLCASSQLQTDTQYFGPGTRLTVL.

This clonotype is a singleton in its sample. This chain uses TRBV28 with TRBJ2-7; unclear D gene. V lost 4 bases and J lost 4, with 11 bases in between. This CDR3 has 13 residues. Germline loops: CDR1 MDHEN, CDR2 SYDVKM. The chain's CDR3 is CASSSRLKYEQYF. The CDR3 DNA sequence: TGTGCCAGCAGTTCCAGACTGAAATACGAGCAGTACTTC.

The chain uses TRBV7-2 and TRBJ1-5; 8 nucleotides match TRBD1. This CDR3 has 15 amino acids. Germline V lookup: CDR1 SGHTA, CDR2 FQGNSA. The V segment lost 4 bases and the J segment 2 bases; nucleotides outside the gene matches: 4. The DNA of the CDR3 is TGTGCCAGCAGCTGGACAGGGACGGGCAATCAGCCCCAGCATTTT. Protein sequence: CASSWTGTGNQPQHF.

This chain joins TRBV10-3 and TRBJ1-3; D is uncertain. Per germline, CDR1 ENHRY and CDR2 SYGVKD. The CDR3 is 12 residues long. Trimming removed 4 bases at V and 4 bases at J, with 5 bases between. CDR3 amino acids: CAISALGNTIYF. The CDR3 bases are TGTGCCATCAGTGCTCTCGGAAACACCATATATTTT.

The chain uses TRBV28 and TRBJ2-7, with 7 bases matching TRBD2. J lost 2 bases, V lost 8 bases, and 12 bases had no gene match. The germline V gene encodes CDR1 MDHEN and CDR2 SYDVKM. The CDR3 covers 15 residues. The CDR3 coding sequence is TGTGCCAGCCGACCCATTCGGGACTATGCCTACGAGCAGTACTTC. Its protein is CASRPIRDYAYEQYF. Using reference TRBV28 and TRBJ2-7 for the parts outside the CDR3, the full variable domain is DVKVTQSSRYLVKRTGEKVFLECVQDMDHENMFWYRQDPGLGLRLIYFSYDVKMKEKGDIPEGYSVSREKKERFSLILESASTNQTSMYLCASRPIRDYAYEQYFGPGTRLTVT.

This clonotype was found a few times. The rearrangement joins TRBV5-1 to TRBJ2-7, with TRBD2 matching over 8 bases. The CDR3 length is 15 residues. V trimming: 0 bases; J trimming: 3 bases; junction bases outside the gene matches: 5. CDR1 and CDR2 (germline): SGHRS, YFSETQ. This CDR3 is CASSLDSGKYYEQYF. The CDR3 DNA sequence: TGCGCCAGCAGCTTGGATAGCGGGAAATACTACGAGCAGTACTTC.

This clonotype was observed a handful of times. V gene TRBV5-1 combines with J gene TRBJ2-3; 9 positions agree with TRBD1. The CDR3 consists of 15 residues. Trimming took 4 bases from V and 5 from J; bases not matched to a gene: 8. Germline V gene sequence: CDR1 SGHRS, CDR2 YFSETQ. CDR3 residues: CASSPVGDRVDTQYF. The CDR3 DNA is TGCGCCAGCAGCCCCGTAGGGGACAGGGTAGATACGCAGTATTTT.

The chain carries TRBV4-2 and TRBJ1-2; no reliable D call. Trimming took off 0 bases at V and 2 bases at J, with 7 bases between the two ends. In germline, CDR1 is LGHNA, CDR2 YNFKEQ. This CDR3 has 14 amino acids. The CDR3, as DNA: TGTGCCAGCAGCCAAGATCAGAGGAACTATGGCTACACCTTC. Protein product: CASSQDQRNYGYTF.

This rearrangement joins TRBV20-1 to TRBJ2-3, with a possible D match to TRBD1 (5 bases). The germline V gene has CDR1 DFQATT and CDR2 SNEGSKA (reference sequence). CDR3 length: 15 amino acids. V was pared by 3 bases and J by 0 bases, with 13 bases between. This CDR3 is CSASGRQISTDTQYF. The CDR3 DNA reads TGCAGTGCTAGTGGAAGACAGATCAGCACAGATACGCAGTATTTT.

There are a few counts of this clonotype. The rearrangement links TRBV5-1 to TRBJ2-3; TRBD1 aligns across 8 bases. Unmatched junction bases numbered 6, after V lost 9 bases and J lost 3 bases. Germline V CDR1 and CDR2: SGHRS, YFSETQ. The CDR3 consists of 13 residues. CDR3 loop: CATRTGQTDTQYF. The DNA of the CDR3 is TGCGCCACCCGGACAGGGCAGACAGATACGCAGTATTTT.

Only a few counts were recorded for this clonotype. The chain is built from TRBV5-5 and TRBJ2-3; maybe TRBD1 (6 bases). Germline V gives CDR1 SGHKS, CDR2 YYEKEE (reference sequence). The CDR3 runs 15 residues. Between the trimmed V and J ends, which lost 3 bases and 5 bases, there was a span of 16 bases. The CDR3 coding sequence is TGTGCCAGCAGCTCTACTTGGAGCAGGGGAGATACGCAGTATTTT. Translation: CASSSTWSRGDTQYF.

In this sample, this clonotype turned up a few times. Here the CDR3 reads CASSLGERAYNEQFF. For the CDR3, the DNA is TGTGCCAGCAGCTTGGGCGAGCGGGCTTACAATGAGCAGTTCTTC. The chain combines TRBV5-4 with TRBJ2-1; D may be TRBD2 (6 bases). The CDR3 contains 15 residues. V shed 0 bases and J shed 4 bases, with 11 bases lying between them. Germline V gives CDR1 SGHNT, CDR2 YYREEE (reference sequence).

This chain uses TRBV20-1 with TRBJ1-5, with 7 bases matching TRBD1. CDR3 length equals 16 residues. Germline V gives CDR1 DFQATT, CDR2 SNEGSKA (reference sequence). Germline trimming cut 5 bases from V and 4 bases from J; bases unmatched to any gene: 14. This chain's CDR3 is CSALHRSGQDNQPQHF. The CDR3 bases are TGCAGTGCTCTCCACCGGTCAGGACAGGATAATCAGCCCCAGCATTTT.

This clonotype has more than one count but fewer than ten. The chain links TRBV7-2 to TRBJ1-1; D is unresolved. The CDR3 has 15 amino acids. Germline CDR1 SGHTA, CDR2 FQGNSA. Trimming took off 4 bases at V and 2 bases at J, with 14 bases between the two ends. The DNA for the CDR3 is TGTGCCAGCAGCTACCTTACGCAGCCTAACACTGAAGCTTTCTTT. Translation gives CASSYLTQPNTEAFF.

This clonotype showed up just a few times. CDR3 protein: CASSYATTISSYEQYF. CDR3 DNA sequence: TGTGCCAGCAGTTACGCCACCACGATTAGCTCCTACGAGCAGTACTTC. The V and J genes are TRBV6-5 and TRBJ2-7; D is ambiguous. Trimming stripped 2 bases from V and 0 bases from J, with 14 bases between. Germline loops: CDR1 MNHEY, CDR2 SVGAGI. The CDR3 covers 16 residues.